What follows are 18 T cell receptor beta chains derived from one specimen sequenced in a study of cytomegalovirus exposure and HLA in healthy donors. The study ran its PCR with 60 Vbeta and 13 Jbeta primers. Profiling relied on immunoSEQ multiplex PCR, and the TCRdb table lists in-frame clones only, not all of them. The sample lists some 180,000 clones, 70% to 75% seen once, with about 2.9% in the top ten. The sample consisted of PBMCs. These receptors all come from a male donor in good health and CMV-seronegative.

The chain has TRBV13 and TRBJ2-7; TRBD2 agrees at 15 bases. This CDR3 has 19 amino acids. V shed 1 base, J shed 0 bases, and the junction held 7 bases outside the gene matches. Germline lookup yields CDR1 PRHDT and CDR2 FYEKMQ (reference sequence). CDR3 sequence (DNA): TGTGCCAGCAGCTTAGAGGGACTAGCGGGAGGCTCGAGCTCCTACGAGCAGTACTTC. Amino acid sequence: CASSLEGLAGGSSSYEQYF.

The rearrangement links TRBV23-1 to TRBJ1-1; a weak D match, TRBD1 (6 bases). TRBV23-1 is flagged as an ORF with uncertain function. Trimming took 4 bases from V and 0 from J, leaving 9 bases between them. CDR3 size: 14 residues. The CDR3 nucleotides are TGCGCCAGCAGTCCCCGGACAGTGAACACTGAAGCTTTCTTT. This sequence encodes CASSPRTVNTEAFF.

The genes are TRBV6-6 and TRBJ1-1; the D gene is possibly TRBD1 (5 bases). Germline loops: CDR1 MNHNY, CDR2 SVGAGI (reference sequence). Trimming took 3 bases from V and 6 from J, leaving 11 bases between them. This CDR3 region has 13 residues. The CDR3 DNA is TGTGCCAGCAGTTATGGGACGGGGGCTGAAGCTTTCTTT. Translation gives CASSYGTGAEAFF.

This chain connects TRBV18 to TRBJ1-2; a possible D gene is TRBD1 (5 bases). V lost 5 bases and J 9 bases, leaving 16 bases between the germline ends. Looked up from germline, CDR1 is KGHSH and CDR2 is LQKENI. The CDR3 runs 13 residues. CDR3 DNA sequence: TGTGCCAGCTCATTCGACAGAACCTACCGCTACACCTTC. It specifies CASSFDRTYRYTF.

This sequence joins TRBV13 and TRBJ1-1; D unclear. V shed 0 bases and J shed 7 bases, with 6 bases lying between them. The CDR3 has 12 amino acids. Germline assignment: CDR1 PRHDT and CDR2 FYEKMQ (reference sequence). DNA of the CDR3: TGTGCCAGCAGCTTAGGACAGAGTGAAGCTTTCTTT. Protein product: CASSLGQSEAFF.

This clone occurred once. V usage is TRBV5-4 and J usage is TRBJ1-1; unclear D gene. CDR1 is SGHNT, CDR2 YYREEE, per germline (reference sequence). V dropped 4 bases and J dropped 4 bases, with 14 bases sitting between them. The CDR3 has 14 amino acids. This CDR3 is CASSQVSESTEAFF. The CDR3 DNA reads TGTGCCAGCAGCCAGGTCTCTGAGAGCACTGAAGCTTTCTTT.

V gene TRBV7-2 combines with J gene TRBJ1-5; no definite D call. The CDR3 totals 16 residues. Trimming removed 1 base at V and 3 bases at J, with 13 bases between. Germline V gene sequence: CDR1 SGHTA, CDR2 FQGNSA. CDR3 in DNA: TGTGCCAGCAGCTTAGAAGGTGGGCAGCCCAATCAGCCCCAGCATTTT. This gives the protein CASSLEGGQPNQPQHF.

The rearrangement links TRBV6-5 to TRBJ2-1, with 8 bases matching TRBD2. V shed 6 bases, J shed 10 bases, and the junction held 5 bases outside the gene matches. The CDR3 length is 12 residues. Germline CDR1 is MNHEY and CDR2 is SVGAGI. The DNA of the CDR3 is TGTGCCAGCAGGCTAACTAGCGGAGAGCAGTTCTTC. Encoded protein: CASRLTSGEQFF.

The chain couples TRBV11-2 to TRBJ2-1; D unresolved. The ends were cut back, 2 bases at V and 8 bases at J, with 10 bases in the middle. CDR1 is SGHAT, CDR2 FQNNGV, per germline. The CDR3 has 13 residues. DNA for the CDR3: TGTGCCAGCAGCTTACTGTTGCGGCATGAGCAGTTCTTC. Amino acid sequence: CASSLLLRHEQFF.

V and J are TRBV19 and TRBJ1-1, with 8 bases fitting TRBD1. The germline V gene encodes CDR1 LNHDA and CDR2 SQIVND (reference sequence). CDR3 size: 16 residues. The V gene end was trimmed by 4 bases and the J gene end by 0 bases; junction bases not matched to a gene: 7. The CDR3 DNA sequence: TGTGCCAGTAGTAAACGGACAGGGTCAATGAACACTGAAGCTTTCTTT. Translation: CASSKRTGSMNTEAFF.

This clone has a handful of counts. This chain links TRBV28 with TRBJ2-7; no reliable D call. The CDR3 length is 14 residues. Trimming pared 2 bases from V and 7 bases from J, leaving 15 bases between. Germline CDR1 MDHEN, CDR2 SYDVKM. The CDR3 DNA sequence: TGTGCCAGCAGTTTAGGCGACGACTTGAGGGAGCAGTACTTC. Amino acid sequence: CASSLGDDLREQYF.

The gene calls are TRBV29-1 and TRBJ1-2; D is unresolved. The germline V and J ends were trimmed by 2 bases and 7 bases, with 8 bases remaining between them. CDR1 is SQVTM and CDR2 is ANQGSEA in the germline V gene. The CDR3 consists of 11 residues. The CDR3 sequence: CSVEYGSGYTF. CDR3 sequence (DNA): TGCAGCGTTGAATATGGGAGTGGCTACACCTTC. The variable domain in full, completed from reference TRBV29-1 and TRBJ1-2, reads SAVISQKPSRDICQRGTSLTIQCQVDSQVTMMFWYRQQPGQSLTLIATANQGSEATYESGFVIDKFPISRPNLTFSTLTVSNMSPEDSSIYLCSVEYGSGYTFGSGTRLTVV.

J is TRBJ1-5 and V is TRBV19; TRBD1 agrees at 10 bases. Germline V gene data show CDR1 as LNHDA and CDR2 as SQIVND (reference sequence). The length of the CDR3 is 18 residues. V was pared by 6 bases and J by 6 bases, with 17 bases of the junction left unmatched. The CDR3 protein is CASSRRTGGFQGGQPQHF. In DNA form, the CDR3 reads TGTGCCAGTAGCAGACGGACAGGGGGTTTCCAAGGTGGTCAGCCCCAGCATTTT.

The chain uses TRBV30 and TRBJ1-5; D is unresolved. CDR3 size: 16 residues. The germline V gene has CDR1 GTSNPN and CDR2 SVGIG (reference sequence). Between the trimmed V and J ends, which lost 2 bases and 7 bases, there was a span of 21 bases. CDR3 bases: TGTGCCTGGAGTCCCGGTCCAGACATACTCAGGCAGCCCCAGCATTTT. Protein sequence: CAWSPGPDILRQPQHF.

The gene calls are TRBV6-1 and TRBJ1-1; D unclear. Germline V gives CDR1 MNHNS, CDR2 SASEGT. V lost 8 bases to trimming and J lost 1 base, with 14 bases between them. The CDR3 has 14 residues. The CDR3: CASLQAIGNTEAFF. DNA of the CDR3: TGTGCCAGCCTCCAGGCTATCGGGAACACTGAAGCTTTCTTT.

V and J are TRBV6-5 and TRBJ1-2; no reliable D call. Germline V CDR1 and CDR2: MNHEY, SVGAGI. The CDR3 extends over 15 amino acids. V was cut by 0 bases and J by 7 bases, with 15 bases left in between. CDR3 sequence (DNA): TGTGCCAGCAGTTACTCGTCCAGTCCCTCTTTTGGCTACACCTTC. Amino acids: CASSYSSSPSFGYTF.

The chain employs TRBV18 and TRBJ2-2; the D gene is possibly TRBD1 (6 bases). V was pared by 5 bases and J by 1 base, with 8 bases between. Germline V gene data show CDR1 as KGHSH and CDR2 as LQKENI. The CDR3 consists of 14 residues. Here the CDR3 reads CASSVQGNTGELFF. Written as DNA, the CDR3 is TGTGCCAGCTCAGTACAGGGGAACACCGGGGAGCTGTTTTTT.

The chain joins TRBV12-5 to TRBJ2-2, with TRBD1 matching 7 bases. Unmatched junction bases numbered 8, after V lost 0 bases and J lost 1 base. Germline loops: CDR1 LGHNT, CDR2 FRNRAP. This CDR3 region has 18 residues. This CDR3 is CASGLVPGQLLNTGELFF. The CDR3 nucleotides are TGTGCTAGTGGTTTGGTACCGGGACAGCTTCTGAACACCGGGGAGCTGTTTTTT.